The 26 T cell receptor beta chains in this list originate from one sample, sequenced in a study of blood T cell repertoires in COVID-19. Measured with immunoSEQ multiplex PCR; TCRdb has only the in-frame clones, and not every one. This table has some 700,000 clones, around 90% appearing once. The specimen sequenced was peripheral blood. The receptors stem from a woman aged 18-35 years with acute or convalescent COVID-19.

The chain combines TRBV14 with TRBJ2-1; 12 bases match TRBD1. This CDR3 has 17 amino acids. V lost 3 bases and J lost 4; bases outside the gene matches: 7. CDR1 and CDR2 from the germline V gene are SGHDN and FVKESK. The CDR3, as DNA: TGTGCCAGCAGCCACCTCCCGGGACAGGGGGCTTACAATGAGCAGTTCTTC. It specifies CASSHLPGQGAYNEQFF.

This clone came up once. The chain combines TRBV7-8 with TRBJ2-7, with TRBD1 as a possible D gene (6 bases). The CDR3 length is 15 residues. The germline gives CDR1 SGHVS, CDR2 FQNEAQ. V lost 5 bases, J lost 5 bases, and 19 bases lay in between. The CDR3 sequence is CASSHLVGQGNEQYF. The CDR3 nucleotides read TGTGCCAGCAGCCACCTCGTGGGCCAGGGGAACGAGCAGTACTTC.

CDR3 DNA: TGTGCCATCAGTGAGTTAGGACTGATCTATGGCTACACCTTC. Its protein product is CAISELGLIYGYTF. The chain recombines TRBV10-3 with TRBJ1-2; no definite D call. Germline V gene sequence: CDR1 ENHRY, CDR2 SYGVKD. Deletions cut 1 base from V and 4 bases from J, with 10 bases between. The CDR3 covers 14 residues.

The chain has TRBV7-6 and TRBJ2-1, with D tentatively TRBD1 (5 bases). Trimming cost V 5 bases and J 0 bases, with 17 bases left between them. This CDR3 contains 17 residues. Germline lookup yields CDR1 SGHVS and CDR2 FNYEAQ. CDR3 loop: CASSLAPRQSSYNEQFF. The DNA of the CDR3 is TGTGCCAGCAGCCTTGCCCCTAGACAGAGCTCCTACAATGAGCAGTTCTTC.

This clone was observed once. The chain recombines TRBV3-1 (or the pseudogene TRBV3-2) with TRBJ2-1; D remains ambiguous. V was cut by 2 bases and J by 0 bases, with 5 bases left in between. The germline V gene has CDR1 LGHDT and CDR2 YNNKEL (reference sequence). The CDR3 covers 14 residues. The CDR3: CASSQYSSYNEQFF. In DNA form, the CDR3 reads TGTGCCAGCAGCCAATACAGCTCCTACAATGAGCAGTTCTTC.

This clone was seen more than once but under ten times. J is TRBJ2-7 and V is TRBV28, with D possibly TRBD1 on 5 matching bases. V lost 4 bases to trimming and J lost 6 bases, with 19 bases between them. The CDR3 extends over 15 amino acids. Germline-derived CDR1 and CDR2 are MDHEN and SYDVKM. The CDR3: CASSSPTRDPTEQYF. The CDR3 DNA follows: TGTGCCAGCAGTTCCCCGACCAGGGATCCTACCGAGCAGTACTTC.

The chain combines TRBV6-5 with TRBJ1-1; 9 bases are a match to TRBD1. From germline, CDR1 is MNHEY and CDR2 SVGAGI. The CDR3 is 14 amino acids. The junction had 2 bases not matched to a gene; V was cut back by 5 bases and J by 1 base. The CDR3 nucleotides read TGTGCCAGCAGTATGGACAGGGGGAACACTGAAGCTTTCTTT. This encodes CASSMDRGNTEAFF.

The V gene is TRBV5-1, the J gene TRBJ1-1, with D perhaps TRBD1 (6 bases). Between the trimmed V and J ends, which lost 3 bases and 2 bases, there was a span of 14 bases. The germline CDR1 and CDR2 sequences are SGHRS and YFSETQ. The length of the CDR3 is 15 residues. CDR3 DNA sequence: TGCGCCAGCAGCTCGCTGACAGGTCCAAACACTGAAGCTTTCTTT. Translation: CASSSLTGPNTEAFF. Variable domain in full (rest from reference TRBV5-1 and TRBJ1-1): KAGVTQTPRYLIKTRGQQVTLSCSPISGHRSVSWYQQTPGQGLQFLFEYFSETQRNKGNFPGRFSGRQFSNSRSEMNVSTLELGDSALYLCASSSLTGPNTEAFFGQGTRLTVV.

J is TRBJ2-7 and V is TRBV7-8, with 8 bases aligning to TRBD1. Trimming cost V 1 base and J 3 bases; bases outside gene matches: 2. The germline gives CDR1 SGHVS, CDR2 FQNEAQ. This CDR3 contains 14 residues. CDR3 in DNA: TGTGCCAGCAGCTTAGGGACAGGGAACTACGAGCAGTACTTC. Amino acid sequence: CASSLGTGNYEQYF.

The chain couples TRBV4-1 to TRBJ1-4; D uncertain. V was cut by 4 bases and J by 8 bases, with 11 bases left in between. Germline CDR1 is MGHRA and CDR2 is YSYEKL. This CDR3 has 13 residues. For the CDR3, the DNA is TGCGCCAGCAGCCCCTTAATAGCAGAAAAACTGTTTTTT. As protein: CASSPLIAEKLFF.

The chain combines TRBV24-1 with TRBJ1-2; D may be TRBD1 (6 bases). Trimming pared 4 bases from V and 6 bases from J, leaving 14 bases between. Germline assignment: CDR1 KGHDR and CDR2 SFDVKD. CDR3 size: 14 residues. The CDR3 DNA follows: TGTGCCACCAGTGACCCGGACAGAGGGGATGGCTACACCTTC. The encoded protein is CATSDPDRGDGYTF.

This clone was observed a handful of times. The identical CDR3 is also encoded by other nucleotide sequences in the sample. V usage is TRBV9 and J usage is TRBJ1-2, with a weak D call TRBD1 (6 bases). V lost 0 bases and J 2 bases, leaving 8 bases between the germline ends. The CDR3 runs to 14 residues. Germline V gene data show CDR1 as SGDLS and CDR2 as YYNGEE. The CDR3 DNA follows: TGTGCCAGCAGCGTAGGGGGACAAAACTATGGCTACACCTTC. Encoded protein: CASSVGGQNYGYTF.

This rearrangement joins TRBV21-1 to TRBJ1-4. TRBV21-1 is described as a pseudogene. The CDR3 has 14 amino acids. CDR3 region: CASSPGPEGEKLFF. The CDR3, as DNA: TGTGCCAGCAGCCCCGGGCCCGAGGGTGAAAAACTGTTTTTT.

The rearrangement joins TRBV5-6 to TRBJ1-2, with unresolved D. Germline CDR1 SGHDT, CDR2 YYEEEE. The CDR3 consists of 15 residues. Trimming pared 0 bases from V and 1 base from J, leaving 10 bases between. CDR3 sequence: CASSLVGRLNYGYTF. In DNA form, the CDR3 reads TGTGCCAGCAGCTTGGTTGGCAGGCTTAACTATGGCTACACCTTC.

V is TRBV7-2 and J is TRBJ1-2; D is possibly TRBD1 (5 bases). Germline V gene data show CDR1 as SGHTA and CDR2 as FQGNSA. V was pared by 3 bases and J by 8 bases, with 10 bases between. The CDR3 has 12 residues. The CDR3 DNA reads TGTGCCAGCAGCTTGGGACTGGAGGGCTACACCTTC. It specifies CASSLGLEGYTF.

The V gene is TRBV5-1, the J gene TRBJ1-1; TRBD1 matches at 7 bases. V was clipped by 1 base and J by 7 bases; unmatched bases: 1. The germline gives CDR1 SGHRS, CDR2 YFSETQ. This CDR3 region has 12 residues. CDR3 DNA: TGCGCCAGCAGCTTGAACAGGGGTGAAGCTTTCTTT. Translating gives CASSLNRGEAFF.

This sequence joins TRBV7-2 and TRBJ1-3; D ambiguous. CDR1 and CDR2 (germline): SGHTA, FQGNSA. V was trimmed by 1 base and J by 3 bases, leaving 10 bases between them. The CDR3 runs 15 residues. The CDR3 region is CASSLVGGIGNTIYF. The CDR3 region has the DNA TGTGCCAGCAGCTTAGTAGGAGGGATTGGAAACACCATATATTTT.

V and J are TRBV19 and TRBJ1-3, with TRBD1 as a possible D gene (6 bases). Trimming removed 3 bases at V and 3 bases at J, with 9 bases between. The CDR3 totals 14 residues. The V gene's germline CDR1 is LNHDA and CDR2 SQIVND (reference sequence). The CDR3 protein is CASSIEQGGNTIYF. The CDR3 DNA reads as TGTGCCAGTAGTATCGAACAGGGTGGAAACACCATATATTTT.

The chain has TRBV19 and TRBJ2-1; D is perhaps TRBD2 (6 bases). This CDR3 spans 15 amino acids. V was trimmed by 2 bases and J by 5 bases, leaving 13 bases between them. CDR1 is LNHDA, CDR2 SQIVND, per germline (reference sequence). In DNA, the CDR3 is TGTGCCAGTAGTATAAGGCGGGGAAGTCACAATGAGCAGTTCTTC. It is translated as CASSIRRGSHNEQFF.

This rearrangement joins TRBV11-2 to TRBJ2-1; 10 nucleotides line up with TRBD1. J was trimmed by 8 bases and V by 5 bases; bases with no gene match: 15. Germline V gene data show CDR1 as SGHAT and CDR2 as FQNNGV. This CDR3 contains 17 residues. The CDR3 reads CASSAIGGTGVGDEQFF. The CDR3 nucleotides are TGTGCCAGCAGCGCCATAGGGGGGACAGGGGTTGGGGATGAGCAGTTCTTC.

This clone was detected once. CDR3 in DNA: TGTGCCAGCAGCTTGGTGCAGGGCTGGGGCTACACCTTC. Translation gives CASSLVQGWGYTF. The chain combines TRBV5-4 with TRBJ1-2; perhaps TRBD1 as D (5 bases). CDR3 size: 13 residues. V lost 0 bases and J 8 bases, leaving 11 bases between the germline ends. The V gene's germline CDR1 is SGHNT and CDR2 YYREEE (reference sequence).

Worth noting for this clone: The same CDR3 can be traced to other DNA sequences in this sample. CDR3 nucleotide sequence: TGTGCCAGCAGCTTATCTGCAGGGGCCTACGAGCAGTACTTC. Translation: CASSLSAGAYEQYF. This chain joins TRBV7-2 and TRBJ2-7, with a possible D match to TRBD1 (6 bases). CDR3 length: 14 residues. Germline assignment: CDR1 SGHTA and CDR2 FQGNSA. The V end was cut by 2 bases, the J end by 2 bases, with 10 bases between.

The gene calls are TRBV27 and TRBJ1-5; tentatively, D is TRBD1 (6 bases). This CDR3 contains 14 residues. Germline values: CDR1 MNHEY, CDR2 SMNVEV (reference sequence). The V end lost 4 bases, the J end lost 6 bases, and 13 bases lay between the germline ends. The CDR3 protein is CASSWGRTSQPQHF. DNA of the CDR3: TGTGCCAGCAGTTGGGGGCGGACGTCTCAGCCCCAGCATTTT.

CDR3 sequence: CASGPGGGTEAFF. In nucleotides, the CDR3 is TGTGCTAGTGGTCCCGGAGGCGGCACTGAAGCTTTCTTT. The chain carries TRBV12-5 and TRBJ1-1, with no clear D. CDR1 LGHNT and CDR2 FRNRAP come from the germline V gene. This CDR3 spans 13 amino acids. Between the trimmed V and J ends, which lost 5 bases and 4 bases, there was a span of 11 bases.

The rearrangement uses TRBV5-1 and TRBJ1-1; D is unresolved. The CDR3 consists of 12 residues. Germline V CDR1 and CDR2: SGHRS, YFSETQ. Trimming removed 0 bases at V and 8 bases at J, with 8 bases between. The CDR3 here is CASSLVAGEAFF. Here the CDR3 DNA reads TGCGCCAGCAGCTTGGTGGCGGGGGAAGCTTTCTTT.

The chain recombines TRBV25-1 with TRBJ2-5; 9 bases agree with TRBD1. CDR1 is MGHDK and CDR2 is SYGVNS in the germline V gene. The CDR3 consists of 15 residues. The trim removed 5 bases at V and 3 bases at J, leaving 7 bases unmatched. The CDR3 coding sequence is TGTGCCAGCAGTCTTGAGACAGGGGGGAAAGAGACCCAGTACTTC. It yields the protein CASSLETGGKETQYF.